This T cell receptor (beta chain) came from a study of Ad26.COV2.S vaccination and SARS-CoV-2 variants. On this clone: The antigen remains undetermined.

Study observations and caveats: The study found higher spike-specific TCR breadth in vaccine than placebo recipients. Spike-specific CD8+ and CD4+ T cell responses reportedly showed substantial breadth after vaccination. Non-spike TCR breadth showed similarity between vaccine and placebo recipients.

CDR3 length: 12 residues. V lost 3 bases to trimming and J lost 9 bases, with 9 bases between them. CDR1 is SEHNR and CDR2 is FQNEAQ in the germline V gene (reference sequence). Described treatment: around 19 received Ad26.COV2.S at low or high dose, single or two shots; roughly 5 received placebo; per-sample allocation not given. Day 63 after the first injection of vaccine or placebo was the sampling time. Participants' vaccine, an Ad26 vector, delivered Wuhan-strain SARS-CoV-2 spike. The assay was immunoSEQ multiplex PCR, and TCRdb's table has in-frame clones only and misses some. The repertoire consists of nearly 400,000 clones, with approximately 89% occurring once and the leading ten covering 1.9%.

The source material was peripheral blood, sampled in a trial of Ad26.COV2.S vaccine versus placebo. The receptor was isolated from a person aged 18-65 years who received the Ad26.COV2.S COVID-19 vaccine or a placebo. The V call is TRBV7-9, the J call TRBJ2-1, with D perhaps being TRBD1 or TRBD2 (6 bases each). CDR3 loop: CASSFEGGEQFF. The CDR3 DNA reads TGTGCCAGCAGCTTTGAGGGGGGTGAGCAGTTCTTC.